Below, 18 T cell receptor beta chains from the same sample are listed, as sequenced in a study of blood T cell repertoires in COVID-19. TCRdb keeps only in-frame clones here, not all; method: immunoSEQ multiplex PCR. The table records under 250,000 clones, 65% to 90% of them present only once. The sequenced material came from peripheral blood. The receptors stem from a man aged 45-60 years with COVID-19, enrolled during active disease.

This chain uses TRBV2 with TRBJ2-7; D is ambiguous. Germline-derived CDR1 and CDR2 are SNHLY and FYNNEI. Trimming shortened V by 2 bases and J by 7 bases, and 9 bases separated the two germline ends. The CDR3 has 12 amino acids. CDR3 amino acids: CASSEPNREQYF. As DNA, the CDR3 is TGTGCCAGCAGTGAACCAAACCGGGAGCAGTACTTC.

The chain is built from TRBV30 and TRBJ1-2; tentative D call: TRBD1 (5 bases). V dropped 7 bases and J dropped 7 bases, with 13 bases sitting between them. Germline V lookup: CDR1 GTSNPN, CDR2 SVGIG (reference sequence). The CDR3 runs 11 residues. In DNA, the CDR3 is TGTGCCTCTGGGGCGGAAATTGGCTACACCTTC. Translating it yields CASGAEIGYTF.

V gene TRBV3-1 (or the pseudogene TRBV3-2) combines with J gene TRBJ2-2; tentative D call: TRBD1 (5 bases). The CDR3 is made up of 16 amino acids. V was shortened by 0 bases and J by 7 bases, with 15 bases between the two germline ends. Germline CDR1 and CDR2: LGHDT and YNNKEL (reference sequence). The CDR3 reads CASSQDYYRYNGELFF. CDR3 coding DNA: TGTGCCAGCAGCCAAGATTACTACAGGTATAACGGGGAGCTGTTTTTT.

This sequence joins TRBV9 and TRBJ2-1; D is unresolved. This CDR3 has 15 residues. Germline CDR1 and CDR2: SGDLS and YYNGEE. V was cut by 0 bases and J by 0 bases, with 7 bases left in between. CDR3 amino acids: CASSVDPSSYNEQFF. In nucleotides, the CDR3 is TGTGCCAGCAGCGTAGACCCGAGCTCCTACAATGAGCAGTTCTTC.

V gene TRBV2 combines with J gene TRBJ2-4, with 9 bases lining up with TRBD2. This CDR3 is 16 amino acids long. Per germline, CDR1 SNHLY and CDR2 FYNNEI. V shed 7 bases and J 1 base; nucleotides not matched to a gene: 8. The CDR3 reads CASIAGVTLAKNIQYF. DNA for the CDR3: TGTGCCAGCATAGCGGGGGTGACCTTGGCCAAAAACATTCAGTACTTC. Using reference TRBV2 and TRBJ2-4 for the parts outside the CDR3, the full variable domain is EPEVTQTPSHQVTQMGQEVILRCVPISNHLYFYWYRQILGQKVEFLVSFYNNEISEKSEIFDDQFSVERPDGSNFTLKIRSTKLEDSAMYFCASIAGVTLAKNIQYFGAGTRLSVL.

The CDR3 DNA reads TGTGCCAGTAGTGCGACAGGGGGCTCCTACGAGCAGTACTTC. Residues: CASSATGGSYEQYF. The V and J genes are TRBV19 and TRBJ2-7, with 9 bases lining up with TRBD1. The CDR3 has 14 residues. The V gene's germline CDR1 is LNHDA and CDR2 SQIVND (reference sequence). The V and J ends lost 5 bases and 0 bases, in that order; junction bases with no gene match: 2.

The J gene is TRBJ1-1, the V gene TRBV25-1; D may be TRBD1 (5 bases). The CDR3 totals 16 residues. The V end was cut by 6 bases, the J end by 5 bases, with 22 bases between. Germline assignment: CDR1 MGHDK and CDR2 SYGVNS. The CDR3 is CASSAPDPAGRTEAFF. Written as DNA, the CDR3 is TGTGCCAGCAGCGCACCAGACCCCGCAGGGCGAACTGAAGCTTTCTTT. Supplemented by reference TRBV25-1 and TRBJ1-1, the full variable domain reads EADIYQTPRYLVIGTGKKITLECSQTMGHDKMYWYQQDPGMELHLIHYSYGVNSTEKGDLSSESTVSRIRTEHFPLTLESARPSHTSQYLCASSAPDPAGRTEAFFGQGTRLTVV.

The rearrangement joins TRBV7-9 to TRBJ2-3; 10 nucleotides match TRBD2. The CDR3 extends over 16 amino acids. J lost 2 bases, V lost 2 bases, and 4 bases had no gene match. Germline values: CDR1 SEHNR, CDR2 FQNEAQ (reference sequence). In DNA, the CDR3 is TGTGCCAGCAGCTTATTCGGGACTAGCGACACAGATACGCAGTATTTT. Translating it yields CASSLFGTSDTDTQYF. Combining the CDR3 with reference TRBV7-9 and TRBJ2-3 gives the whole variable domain DTGVSQNPRHKITKRGQNVTFRCDPISEHNRLYWYRQTLGQGPEFLTYFQNEAQLEKSRLLSDRFSAERPKGSFSTLEIQRTEQGDSAMYLCASSLFGTSDTDTQYFGPGTRLTVL.

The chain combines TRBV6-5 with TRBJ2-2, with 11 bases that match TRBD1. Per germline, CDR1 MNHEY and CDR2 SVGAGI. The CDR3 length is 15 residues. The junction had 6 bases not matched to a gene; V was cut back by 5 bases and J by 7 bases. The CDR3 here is CASSHGQGAIGELFF. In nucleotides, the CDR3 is TGTGCCAGCAGTCACGGACAGGGGGCGATCGGGGAGCTGTTTTTT.

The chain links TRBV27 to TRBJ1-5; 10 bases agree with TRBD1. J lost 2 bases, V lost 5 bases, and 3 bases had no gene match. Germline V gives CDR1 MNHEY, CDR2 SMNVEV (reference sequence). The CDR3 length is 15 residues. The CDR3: CASSPGTGGNQPQHF. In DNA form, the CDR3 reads TGTGCCAGCAGTCCAGGGACAGGGGGCAATCAGCCCCAGCATTTT.

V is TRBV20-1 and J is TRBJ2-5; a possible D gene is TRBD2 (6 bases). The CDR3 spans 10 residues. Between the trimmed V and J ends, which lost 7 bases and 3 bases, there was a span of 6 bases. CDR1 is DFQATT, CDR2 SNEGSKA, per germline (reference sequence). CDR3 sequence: CSGREETQYF. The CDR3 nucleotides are TGCAGTGGGAGGGAAGAGACCCAGTACTTC.

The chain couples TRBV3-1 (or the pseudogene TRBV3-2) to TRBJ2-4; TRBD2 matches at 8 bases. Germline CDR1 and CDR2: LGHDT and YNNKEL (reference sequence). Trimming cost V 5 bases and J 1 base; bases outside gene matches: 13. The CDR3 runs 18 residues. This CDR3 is CASSSPWGAGVAKNIQYF. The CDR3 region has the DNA TGTGCCAGCAGCTCCCCCTGGGGAGCGGGGGTGGCCAAAAACATTCAGTACTTC.

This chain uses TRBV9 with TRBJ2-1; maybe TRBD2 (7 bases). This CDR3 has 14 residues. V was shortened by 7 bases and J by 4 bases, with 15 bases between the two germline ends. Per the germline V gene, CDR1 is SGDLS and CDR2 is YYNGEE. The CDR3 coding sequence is TGTGCCAGCGGTAGGCGGGGGCAGTACAATGAGCAGTTCTTC. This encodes CASGRRGQYNEQFF.

The CDR3 nucleotides are TGTGCCAGTAGTAAAGTGGTCGGTGGCTACACCTTC. Translation: CASSKVVGGYTF. The gene calls are TRBV19 and TRBJ1-2; D is unclear. Trimming removed 4 bases at V and 7 bases at J, with 10 bases between. Looked up from germline, CDR1 is LNHDA and CDR2 is SQIVND (reference sequence). There are 12 residues in the CDR3.

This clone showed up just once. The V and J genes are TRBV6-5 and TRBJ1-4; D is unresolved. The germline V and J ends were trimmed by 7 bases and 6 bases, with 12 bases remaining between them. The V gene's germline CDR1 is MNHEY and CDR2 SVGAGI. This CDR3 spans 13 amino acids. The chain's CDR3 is CASTVTSDEKLFF. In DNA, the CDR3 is TGTGCCAGCACGGTGACTTCAGATGAAAAACTGTTTTTT.

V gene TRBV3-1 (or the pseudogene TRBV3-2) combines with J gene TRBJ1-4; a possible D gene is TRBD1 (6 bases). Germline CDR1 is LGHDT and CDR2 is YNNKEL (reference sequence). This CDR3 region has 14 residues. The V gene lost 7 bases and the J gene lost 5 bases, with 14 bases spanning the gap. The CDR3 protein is CASTQQGRNEKLFF. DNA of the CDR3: TGTGCCAGCACCCAGCAGGGGCGGAATGAAAAACTGTTTTTT.

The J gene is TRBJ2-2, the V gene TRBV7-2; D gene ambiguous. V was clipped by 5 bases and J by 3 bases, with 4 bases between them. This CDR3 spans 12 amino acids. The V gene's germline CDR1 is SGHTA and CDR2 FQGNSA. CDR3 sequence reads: CASSPDTGELFF. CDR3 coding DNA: TGTGCCAGCAGCCCGGACACCGGGGAGCTGTTTTTT.

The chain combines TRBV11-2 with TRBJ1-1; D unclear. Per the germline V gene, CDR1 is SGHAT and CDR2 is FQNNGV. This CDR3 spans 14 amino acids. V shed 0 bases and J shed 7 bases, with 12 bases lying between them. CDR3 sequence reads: CASSLDRTAHEAFF. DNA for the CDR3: TGTGCCAGCAGCTTAGATCGTACAGCTCATGAAGCTTTCTTT.